One sample yielded the 27 T cell receptor beta chains listed below, sequenced in a study of blood T cell repertoires in COVID-19. Assay: immunoSEQ multiplex PCR; the TCRdb copy retains only in-frame clones and omits some. The sample includes about 160,000 clones, approximately 88% seen only once; the top ten take around 2.1%. Sequencing input: peripheral blood. The source of these receptors is a man between 65 and 85 years old with acute or convalescent COVID-19.

The chain combines TRBV5-1 with TRBJ2-7, with TRBD1 matching over 7 bases. The CDR3 length is 14 residues. Trimming cost V 4 bases and J 2 bases; bases outside gene matches: 6. Per germline, CDR1 SGHRS and CDR2 YFSETQ. The CDR3, as DNA: TGCGCCAGCAGCCCACCAGACAGGGCCTACGAGCAGTACTTC. Encoded protein: CASSPPDRAYEQYF. The whole variable domain, filled in from reference TRBV5-1 and TRBJ2-7, reads KAGVTQTPRYLIKTRGQQVTLSCSPISGHRSVSWYQQTPGQGLQFLFEYFSETQRNKGNFPGRFSGRQFSNSRSEMNVSTLELGDSALYLCASSPPDRAYEQYFGPGTRLTVT.

This rearrangement joins TRBV7-8 to TRBJ1-5; D is perhaps TRBD1 (6 bases). In germline, CDR1 is SGHVS, CDR2 FQNEAQ. The CDR3 totals 16 residues. Trimming shortened V by 1 base and J by 5 bases, and 15 bases separated the two germline ends. CDR3 in DNA: TGTGCCAGCAGCTTAGGGGGGACAAGGACACATCAGCCCCAGCATTTT. It encodes CASSLGGTRTHQPQHF.

The chain couples TRBV6-5 to TRBJ1-1, with D possibly matching TRBD1 (6 bases). Trimming cost V 6 bases and J 6 bases, with 11 bases left between them. The CDR3 sequence is 12 residues long. CDR1 and CDR2 (germline): MNHEY, SVGAGI. The CDR3 DNA sequence: TGTGCCAGCAGCCTCAGGGGACCTGAAGCTTTCTTT. Residues: CASSLRGPEAFF.

V and J are TRBV2 and TRBJ2-7; 7 nucleotides line up with TRBD1. Germline values: CDR1 SNHLY, CDR2 FYNNEI. The CDR3 sequence is 12 residues long. The V segment lost 4 bases and the J segment 6 bases; nucleotides outside the gene matches: 3. CDR3 protein: CASSAQGSEQYF. CDR3 nucleotides: TGTGCCAGCAGTGCACAGGGGTCCGAGCAGTACTTC.

J is TRBJ1-5 and V is TRBV5-6; TRBD1 aligns across 7 bases. Looked up from germline, CDR1 is SGHDT and CDR2 is YYEEEE. J was trimmed by 1 base and V by 6 bases; bases with no gene match: 7. CDR3 size: 15 residues. The CDR3 DNA follows: TGTGCCAGCAACGCCAGGGGGGTAAGCAATCAGCCCCAGCATTTT. This gives the protein CASNARGVSNQPQHF. Based on the CDR3 plus reference TRBV5-6 and TRBJ1-5, the full variable domain is DAGVTQSPTHLIKTRGQQVTLRCSPKSGHDTVSWYQQALGQGPQFIFQYYEEEERQRGNFPDRFSGHQFPNYSSELNVNALLLGDSALYLCASNARGVSNQPQHFGDGTRLSIL.

This rearrangement joins TRBV6-5 to TRBJ2-3; a weak D match, TRBD2 (7 bases). The germline gives CDR1 MNHEY, CDR2 SVGAGI. CDR3 length: 13 amino acids. The V end was cut by 6 bases, the J end by 8 bases, with 15 bases between. In DNA form, the CDR3 reads TGTGCCAGCAGGGACGGGGGGCCCGGTACGCAGTATTTT. Translated: CASRDGGPGTQYF.

The chain is built from TRBV5-5 and TRBJ1-3; D is unclear. V shed 4 bases and J shed 0 bases, with 8 bases lying between them. The CDR3 has 14 amino acids. Germline V gene sequence: CDR1 SGHKS, CDR2 YYEKEE (reference sequence). CDR3 residues: CASSPQNSGNTIYF. The CDR3 bases are TGTGCCAGCAGCCCTCAGAACTCTGGAAACACCATATATTTT. The full variable domain, rest sourced from reference TRBV5-5 and TRBJ1-3, is DAGVTQSPTHLIKTRGQQVTLRCSPISGHKSVSWYQQVLGQGPQFIFQYYEKEERGRGNFPDRFSARQFPNYSSELNVNALLLGDSALYLCASSPQNSGNTIYFGEGSWLTVV.

The chain links TRBV11-3 to TRBJ2-2, with 8 bases fitting TRBD1. Germline V gene data show CDR1 as SGHNT and CDR2 as YENEEA. After removal of 5 bases from V and 0 bases from J, the junction contained 5 bases not matched to a gene. The CDR3 has 16 residues. DNA for the CDR3: TGTGCCAGCAGCCCATGGACAGGGCCGAACACCGGGGAGCTGTTTTTT. Encoded protein: CASSPWTGPNTGELFF.

The chain is built from TRBV11-2 and TRBJ2-1; tentative D call: TRBD2 (6 bases). This CDR3 has 14 amino acids. Germline V gene data show CDR1 as SGHAT and CDR2 as FQNNGV. V lost 4 bases and J 6 bases, leaving 13 bases between the germline ends. Written as DNA, the CDR3 is TGTGCCAGCAGCTCCACTCGGGGGTCCAATGAGCAGTTCTTC. Amino acids: CASSSTRGSNEQFF. The variable domain in full, with the rest retrieved from reference TRBV11-2 and TRBJ2-1, is EAGVAQSPRYKIIEKRQSVAFWCNPISGHATLYWYQQILGQGPKLLIQFQNNGVVDDSQLPKDRFSAERLKGVDSTLKIQPAKLEDSAVYLCASSSTRGSNEQFFGPGTRLTVL.

This chain links TRBV19 with TRBJ2-7; D is perhaps TRBD1 (6 bases). The CDR3 totals 15 residues. V lost 5 bases and J lost 1, with 15 bases in between. CDR1 and CDR2 from the germline V gene are LNHDA and SQIVND (reference sequence). The CDR3 loop is CASSVTGMESYEQYF. CDR3 coding DNA: TGTGCCAGTAGTGTTACAGGGATGGAGTCCTACGAGCAGTACTTC.

The rearrangement uses TRBV19 and TRBJ1-2, with 7 bases fitting TRBD1. The V segment lost 7 bases and the J segment 1 base; nucleotides outside the gene matches: 6. Germline CDR1 reads LNHDA; CDR2 reads SQIVND (reference sequence). The CDR3 is 14 residues long. The CDR3 loop reads CASTGTELNYGYTF. Written as DNA, the CDR3 is TGTGCCAGTACCGGGACAGAACTTAACTATGGCTACACCTTC.

This clone was counted only a few times. The CDR3 reads CASRTRVPAPLHF. CDR3 nucleotide sequence: TGTGCCAGCAGAACACGGGTCCCAGCACCCCTCCACTTT. The chain joins TRBV9 to TRBJ1-6; D remains ambiguous. Germline CDR1 reads SGDLS; CDR2 reads YYNGEE. V was cut by 5 bases and J by 11 bases, with 14 bases left in between. The CDR3 sequence is 13 residues long.

The chain carries TRBV5-1 and TRBJ1-4; TRBD1 matches 7 bases. Germline V gene sequence: CDR1 SGHRS, CDR2 YFSETQ. Trimming cost V 4 bases and J 8 bases; bases outside gene matches: 8. The CDR3 has 14 amino acids. Here the CDR3 DNA reads TGCGCCAGCAGCCAGGGGACAGTAAAGGAAAAACTGTTTTTT. It translates to CASSQGTVKEKLFF.

This sequence joins TRBV3-1 (or the pseudogene TRBV3-2) and TRBJ1-3, with unresolved D. This CDR3 has 14 residues. V lost 0 bases to trimming and J lost 1 base, with 4 bases between them. CDR1 is LGHDT and CDR2 is YNNKEL in the germline V gene (reference sequence). Here the CDR3 reads CASSQDRSGNTIYF. In DNA form, the CDR3 reads TGTGCCAGCAGCCAAGATCGGTCTGGAAACACCATATATTTT.

In this sample, this clone turned up once. This sequence joins TRBV5-1 and TRBJ1-4; D remains unclear. V was pared by 5 bases and J by 7 bases, with 21 bases between. Looked up from germline, CDR1 is SGHRS and CDR2 is YFSETQ. The CDR3 is made up of 16 amino acids. CDR3 protein: CASRETEVLRGEKLFF. In DNA form, the CDR3 reads TGCGCCAGCAGAGAGACGGAAGTTCTCCGGGGTGAAAAACTGTTTTTT.

The gene calls are TRBV29-1 and TRBJ1-1; 8 nucleotides agree with TRBD1. The CDR3 is 13 amino acids. Germline values: CDR1 SQVTM, CDR2 ANQGSEA. V lost 6 bases and J lost 4; bases outside the gene matches: 7. DNA of the CDR3: TGCAGCGTCGACAGGGGTAGAGGCACTGAAGCTTTCTTT. Its protein product is CSVDRGRGTEAFF.

This clone was counted only a few times. The gene calls are TRBV9 and TRBJ2-3; unclear D gene. CDR1 and CDR2 (germline): SGDLS, YYNGEE. The CDR3 extends over 14 amino acids. Trimming removed 3 bases at V and 6 bases at J, with 14 bases between. Here the CDR3 DNA reads TGTGCCAGCAGCGCCCAAACGGGTTCGGATACGCAGTATTTT. It codes for CASSAQTGSDTQYF.

This clone was observed a few times. The genes are TRBV27 and TRBJ1-4, with 11 bases lining up with TRBD1. The junction had 9 bases not matched to a gene; V was cut back by 5 bases and J by 7 bases. This CDR3 region has 16 residues. The germline gives CDR1 MNHEY, CDR2 SMNVEV (reference sequence). CDR3: CASSLYGQGALEKLFF. CDR3 coding DNA: TGTGCCAGCAGTCTCTATGGACAGGGGGCCCTTGAAAAACTGTTTTTT.

V gene TRBV5-1 combines with J gene TRBJ2-5, with 13 bases aligning to TRBD2. Germline CDR1 is SGHRS and CDR2 is YFSETQ. The CDR3 sequence is 14 residues long. J lost 5 bases, V lost 3 bases, and 1 base had no gene match. The CDR3, as DNA: TGCGCCAGCAGCTGGACTAGCGGGAGTGAGACCCAGTACTTC. Protein: CASSWTSGSETQYF.

The chain uses TRBV6-6 and TRBJ2-5, with 8 bases matching TRBD1. The CDR3 covers 14 residues. Germline V gene sequence: CDR1 MNHNY, CDR2 SVGAGI (reference sequence). Trimming took 8 bases from V and 8 from J; bases not matched to a gene: 13. CDR3 sequence reads: CASRPGGVERTQYF. The CDR3 DNA sequence: TGTGCCAGCCGCCCAGGGGGCGTGGAACGCACCCAGTACTTC.

V gene TRBV18 combines with J gene TRBJ2-3, with D perhaps TRBD1 (5 bases). The CDR3 totals 16 residues. Trimming removed 3 bases from V and 6 bases from J, with 19 bases in between. CDR1 is KGHSH, CDR2 LQKENI, per germline. CDR3 nucleotide sequence: TGTGCCAGCTCACCCCCCTCCATCGACAGAGGCGATACGCAGTATTTT. It yields the protein CASSPPSIDRGDTQYF.

This clone was counted only a few times. The chain has TRBV3-1 (or the pseudogene TRBV3-2) and TRBJ2-3, with 14 bases that match TRBD2. The CDR3 is 16 amino acids. Trimming removed 6 bases from V and 2 bases from J; junction bases left unmatched: 4. Germline V gene data show CDR1 as LGHDT and CDR2 as YNNKEL (reference sequence). The chain's CDR3 is CASRRTSGGLTDTQYF. Written as DNA, the CDR3 is TGTGCCAGCAGAAGGACTAGCGGGGGGCTCACAGATACGCAGTATTTT.

The chain is built from TRBV5-4 and TRBJ2-1; 11 bases are shared with TRBD2. Trimming cost V 4 bases and J 2 bases; bases outside gene matches: 8. Germline CDR1 is SGHNT and CDR2 is YYREEE (reference sequence). CDR3 length equals 17 residues. CDR3 DNA: TGTGCCAGCAGCCTCGGGACTAGCGGAAAAACCTACAATGAGCAGTTCTTC. The encoded protein is CASSLGTSGKTYNEQFF.

This clone was counted a single time. The chain carries TRBV7-8 and TRBJ2-3; 9 nucleotides line up with TRBD1. Looked up from germline, CDR1 is SGHVS and CDR2 is FQNEAQ. V shed 5 bases, J shed 2 bases, and the junction held 11 bases outside the gene matches. The CDR3 spans 17 residues. The CDR3 region has the DNA TGTGCCAGCAGCGCGTTTTCCGGGACAGGGCTCACAGATACGCAGTATTTT. This codes for CASSAFSGTGLTDTQYF.

V and J are TRBV18 and TRBJ2-4; tentative D call: TRBD1 (6 bases). Germline V CDR1 and CDR2: KGHSH, LQKENI. The CDR3 loop spans 15 amino acids. The ends were cut back, 3 bases at V and 0 bases at J, with 9 bases in the middle. CDR3 loop: CASSPQGSAKNIQYF. The CDR3 region has the DNA TGTGCCAGCTCACCGCAGGGGTCAGCCAAAAACATTCAGTACTTC. The full variable domain, in which reference TRBV18 and TRBJ2-4 provide the parts outside the CDR3, is NAGVMQNPRHLVRRRGQEARLRCSPMKGHSHVYWYRQLPEEGLKFMVYLQKENIIDESGMPKERFSAEFPKEGPSILRIQQVVRGDSAAYFCASSPQGSAKNIQYFGAGTRLSVL.

This sequence joins TRBV29-1 and TRBJ1-4, with a possible D match to TRBD1 (6 bases). V was trimmed by 6 bases and J by 5 bases, leaving 13 bases between them. The CDR3 runs 13 residues. Looked up from germline, CDR1 is SQVTM and CDR2 is ANQGSEA. The CDR3 sequence is CSVGQSPNEKLFF. CDR3 DNA sequence: TGCAGCGTAGGACAGTCACCGAATGAAAAACTGTTTTTT.

This clone has only one observation. J is TRBJ2-7 and V is TRBV6-2 or TRBV6-3; TRBD2 matches at 11 bases. The CDR3 totals 21 residues. Germline CDR1 reads MNHEY; CDR2 reads SVGEGT. V gave up 4 bases and J gave up 5 bases; unmatched junction bases: 25. In DNA, the CDR3 is TGTGCCAGCAGTTCAAAGGCCCAGGGTGGAAGGCTAGCGGGAGGTACCCACGAGCAGTACTTC. Its translation: CASSSKAQGGRLAGGTHEQYF.